These T cell receptor beta chains were read from a single sample in a study of blood T cells in healthy people across ages. TCRdb called the 5' RACE reads again in MiXCR, with one record for every CDR3 protein. This table has around 1,000,000 distinct CDR3 sequences, roughly a quarter appearing once. The same sample was also studied in work on T cells of mothers and their children.

Sequenced input: blood. Receptors originate from a girl aged 2 to 9 in good health. Both conserved end residues are part of each CDR3. D genes are given only for firm matches. Some rows have no size entry. The others give once, few or many, or a class for an expanded clone.

D	V	size	J	DNA	CDR3
NA	TRBV20-1	NA	TRBJ1-3	TGCAGTGCGTTACAGGAGAGGTCTGGAAACACCATATATTTT	CSALQERSGNTIYF
NA	TRBV20-1	NA	TRBJ2-7	TGCAGTGCTACTAGGGAGGCCTCGGCCAGGGACGAGCAGTACTTC	CSATREASARDEQYF
TRBD2	TRBV20-1	few	TRBJ2-7	TGCAGTGCTCACCTGGGGCGGGAGAAGTCCTACGAGCAGTACTTC	CSAHLGREKSYEQYF
NA	TRBV4-3	few	TRBJ2-3	TGCGCCAGCAGCCAAGAAAGTCCAATCGAAAGCACAGATACGCAGTATTTT	CASSQESPIESTDTQYF
TRBD1	TRBV7-2	NA	TRBJ1-2	TGTGCCAGCAGTCGCGCGACAGGGTTGGGCTATGGCTACACCTTC	CASSRATGLGYGYTF
NA	TRBV7-7	few	TRBJ2-1	TGTGCTAGCAGCTTCAACGGGGGTGAGCAGTTCTTC	CASSFNGGEQFF
NA	TRBV4-3	few	TRBJ2-1	TGCGCCAGCAGCCAAGGGCAGGGCTGGGAGCAGTTCTTC	CASSQGQGWEQFF
NA	TRBV12-5	few	TRBJ2-5	TGTGCTAGTGGTTTGAGTCCAGGGACGCTGGAAGAGACCCAGTACTTC	CASGLSPGTLEETQYF
TRBD2	TRBV11-2	few	TRBJ2-5	TGTGCCAGCAGCTTATACCCTAGCGGCCAAGAGACCCAGTACTTC	CASSLYPSGQETQYF
TRBD1	TRBV7-8	NA	TRBJ2-3	TGTGCCAGCAGCTTAGAGCCCCTACAGGGGGTTATGACCGATACGCAGTATTTT	CASSLEPLQGVMTDTQYF
NA	TRBV5-1	few	TRBJ1-3	TGCGCCAGCGTGGGGAACTCTGGAAACACCATATATTTT	CASVGNSGNTIYF
NA	TRBV4-3	few	TRBJ2-7	TGCGCCAGCAGCCAAGATATGGGGGCGGTCGAGCAGTACTTC	CASSQDMGAVEQYF
TRBD1	TRBV13	few	TRBJ2-3	TGTGCCAGCAGCTCCGGGGACAGAGATACGCAGTATTTT	CASSSGDRDTQYF
TRBD1	TRBV4-3	few	TRBJ2-7	TGCGCCAGCAGCCGGTTGGGGGGACAGGGCTCCTACGAGCAGTACTTC	CASSRLGGQGSYEQYF
NA	TRBV6-5	NA	TRBJ1-1	TGTGCCAGCAGATTAAGGGGGTTCAACACTGAAGCTTTCTTT	CASRLRGFNTEAFF
TRBD2	TRBV5-1	NA	TRBJ2-1	TGCGCCAGCACGGCTAGCGGCGGGCATGAGCAGTTCTTC	CASTASGGHEQFF
NA	TRBV4-1	NA	TRBJ1-6	TGCGCCAGCAGCCAGATGACGCTCTCACCCCTCCACTTT	CASSQMTLSPLHF
NA	TRBV10-1	NA	TRBJ2-1	TGCGCCAGCAGTGAGCCCCGTAGCTACAATGAGCAGTTCTTC	CASSEPRSYNEQFF